Below are 11 T cell receptor beta chains sequenced from a single sample in a study of cytomegalovirus exposure and HLA in healthy donors. Measured with immunoSEQ multiplex PCR; TCRdb has only the in-frame clones, and not every one. The sample shows about 110,000 clones, around 90% of them seen only once. The sample was PBMCs. The receptors shown here come from a woman aged 18-29 years in good health and CMV-seronegative.

This chain connects TRBV30 to TRBJ2-1; TRBD2 matches 8 bases. With 0 bases clipped from V and 7 bases from J, the junction kept 11 bases outside the gene matches. CDR1 is GTSNPN and CDR2 is SVGIG in the germline V gene (reference sequence). The CDR3 extends over 16 amino acids. CDR3 in DNA: TGTGCCTGGAGTGTCCCTGATAGCGGGAAATGGAATGAGCAGTTCTTC. This codes for CAWSVPDSGKWNEQFF. Combining the CDR3 with reference TRBV30 and TRBJ2-1 gives the whole variable domain SQTIHQWPATLVQPVGSPLSLECTVEGTSNPNLYWYRQAAGRGLQLLFYSVGIGQISSEVPQNLSASRPQDRQFILSSKKLLLSDSGFYLCAWSVPDSGKWNEQFFGPGTRLTVL.

The gene calls are TRBV5-4 and TRBJ2-3; 11 nucleotides line up with TRBD2. Looked up from germline, CDR1 is SGHNT and CDR2 is YYREEE (reference sequence). J lost 0 bases, V lost 1 base, and 7 bases had no gene match. This CDR3 comprises 18 residues. The CDR3 region has the DNA TGTGCCAGCAGCTTGAGGCTAGCGGGGGGCCCTAGCACAGATACGCAGTATTTT. Translated: CASSLRLAGGPSTDTQYF.

This chain uses TRBV2 with TRBJ2-3; D is ambiguous. This CDR3 comprises 15 residues. Germline V gene lookup returns CDR1 SNHLY and CDR2 FYNNEI. Trimming removed 6 bases at V and 0 bases at J, with 13 bases between. The CDR3 DNA reads as TGTGCCAGCAGACGCCGGGTCTCTAGCACAGATACGCAGTATTTT. It specifies CASRRRVSSTDTQYF.

The chain has TRBV2 and TRBJ2-1; 11 bases agree with TRBD1. The V and J ends lost 7 bases and 9 bases, in that order; junction bases with no gene match: 8. Germline lookup yields CDR1 SNHLY and CDR2 FYNNEI. This CDR3 contains 14 residues. The CDR3 protein is CASNRDRGGSEQFF. DNA for the CDR3: TGTGCCAGCAATAGGGACAGGGGGGGTAGTGAGCAGTTCTTC.

The V gene is TRBV7-2, the J gene TRBJ2-1, with TRBD1 matching 8 bases. V lost 5 bases, J lost 1 base, and 4 bases stayed unmatched. The CDR3 has 15 residues. CDR1 SGHTA and CDR2 FQGNSA come from the germline V gene. Here the CDR3 DNA reads TGTGCCAGCAGCCCAGGGGGCGCATCCTACAATGAGCAGTTCTTC. Its translation: CASSPGGASYNEQFF. Full variable domain (outside the CDR3, taken from reference TRBV7-2 and TRBJ2-1): GAGVSQSPSNKVTEKGKDVELRCDPISGHTALYWYRQSLGQGLEFLIYFQGNSAPDKSGLPSDRFSAERTGGSVSTLTIQRTQQEDSAVYLCASSPGGASYNEQFFGPGTRLTVL.

This sequence joins TRBV14 and TRBJ2-4; D remains ambiguous. From germline, CDR1 is SGHDN and CDR2 FVKESK. V was clipped by 7 bases and J by 0 bases, with 22 bases between them. This CDR3 contains 18 residues. CDR3 DNA sequence: TGTGCCAGCACCCCCCAGCCCGGTGAGGATTTAGCCAAAAACATTCAGTACTTC. Its translation is CASTPQPGEDLAKNIQYF.

This clone has a single count. The V gene is TRBV5-1, the J gene TRBJ1-6, with 9 bases aligning to TRBD1. V shed 4 bases and J 4 bases; nucleotides not matched to a gene: 9. CDR1 and CDR2 from the germline V gene are SGHRS and YFSETQ. The CDR3 is 17 residues long. CDR3 in amino acids: CASSPEDGTGYNSPLHF. The CDR3, as DNA: TGCGCCAGCAGCCCCGAGGATGGGACAGGGTATAATTCACCCCTCCACTTT.

The V call is TRBV2, the J call TRBJ1-1, with unresolved D. There are 14 residues in the CDR3. Trimming left V 4 bases short and J 2 bases short, with 11 bases between. CDR1 SNHLY and CDR2 FYNNEI come from the germline V gene. CDR3 sequence (DNA): TGTGCCAGCAGTGTTTCCCTATCTAACACTGAAGCTTTCTTT. It translates to CASSVSLSNTEAFF.

The chain has TRBV30 and TRBJ2-2, with D maybe TRBD2 (5 bases). This CDR3 has 15 amino acids. V gave up 0 bases and J gave up 3 bases, with 11 bases separating them. The germline gives CDR1 GTSNPN, CDR2 SVGIG (reference sequence). CDR3 loop: CAWSVLEDHTGELFF. Written as DNA, the CDR3 is TGTGCCTGGAGTGTATTGGAGGACCACACCGGGGAGCTGTTTTTT.

The chain couples TRBV11-2 to TRBJ2-7; possible D gene TRBD1, 6 bases. Germline loops: CDR1 SGHAT, CDR2 FQNNGV. Trimming shortened V by 5 bases and J by 2 bases, and 13 bases separated the two germline ends. The CDR3 totals 14 residues. The CDR3 coding sequence is TGTGCCAGCAGCGCAACAGGGACCCCCTACGAGCAGTACTTC. Translation: CASSATGTPYEQYF.

The CDR3 DNA sequence: TGTGCCAGCAGTGACTCGACTAGCGGGGGGTTCACAGATACGCAGTATTTT. Amino acid sequence: CASSDSTSGGFTDTQYF. The chain has TRBV6-4 and TRBJ2-3; 13 bases agree with TRBD2. Trimming took 0 bases from V and 2 from J; bases not matched to a gene: 2. The CDR3 runs 17 residues. CDR1 and CDR2 from the germline V gene are MRHNA and SNTAGT.